The rows below give T cell receptor beta chains drawn from one sample of a study of T cell responses to AZD1222 COVID-19 vaccine. TCRdb keeps only in-frame clones here, not all; method: immunoSEQ multiplex PCR. The sample gives about 100,000 clones, around 86% of which show up once; just under 6.5% is in the top ten. The sample in question was peripheral blood, obtained on day 0 of AZD1222 vaccination. These receptors originate from an adult in good health. Both conserved end residues are part of each CDR3. A D gene is named only where the DNA matches it firmly. For some rows the clone size is stated as once, few or many, or as a class when expanded; others skip it.

J,D,size,V,CDR3,DNA
TRBJ1-6,TRBD1,.,TRBV6-5,CASSAGQGISPLHF,TGTGCCAGCAGCGCGGGACAGGGCATTTCACCCCTCCACTTT
TRBJ2-5,.,.,TRBV2,CASSEVQETQYF,TGTGCCAGCAGTGAAGTCCAAGAGACCCAGTACTTC
TRBJ2-5,TRBD2,.,TRBV3-1/TRBV3-2,CASSQEPAGKKETQYF,TGTGCCAGCAGCCAAGAACCAGCGGGAAAGAAAGAGACCCAGTACTTC
TRBJ1-4,.,few,TRBV6-2/TRBV6-3,CASSYLRGATEKLFF,TGTGCCAGCAGTTACCTGAGGGGGGCCACCGAAAAACTGTTTTTT
TRBJ2-7,TRBD1,.,TRBV29-1,CSVPGQGAWEQYF,TGCAGCGTCCCGGGACAGGGGGCGTGGGAGCAGTACTTC
TRBJ2-7,.,.,TRBV10-3,CAIKISDVSYEQYF,TGTGCCATCAAAATCTCGGACGTATCCTACGAGCAGTACTTC
TRBJ1-5,TRBD1,once,TRBV19,CASSLDRINQPQHF,TGTGCCAGTAGTCTGGACAGGATCAATCAGCCCCAGCATTTT
TRBJ1-2,TRBD1,medium-sized,TRBV6-5,CASSSQGGRKPGYTF,TGTGCCAGCAGTTCCCAGGGGGGGCGCAAACCCGGCTACACCTTC
TRBJ1-1,.,.,TRBV27,CASIKTNQGLEAFF,TGTGCCAGCATTAAGACGAACCAGGGATTAGAAGCTTTCTTT
TRBJ2-3,.,few,TRBV5-1,CASSWQGVADTQYF,TGCGCCAGCAGCTGGCAGGGCGTAGCAGATACGCAGTATTTT